A single sample is the source of the 23 T cell receptor beta chains below, sequenced in a study of shared clonotypes between healthy human individuals. Assay: immunoSEQ multiplex PCR; the TCRdb copy retains only in-frame clones and omits some. Of 1 million to 1.2 million clones listed, roughly 80% are singletons. Sequencing was done on a sample of memory CD4+ T cells from PBMCs. Subset described: CD45RA-negative fraction. The source is a man between 18 and 29 years old in good health. Some clones in this sample may be carry-over from other donors' samples.

The chain is built from TRBV5-1 and TRBJ1-1; no firm D call. CDR1 is SGHRS and CDR2 is YFSETQ in the germline V gene. The V end was cut by 2 bases, the J end by 10 bases, with 12 bases between. The CDR3 covers 12 residues. The CDR3 DNA follows: TGCGCCAGCAGCTTATCGACGGAGATAGCTTTCTTT. Translating it yields CASSLSTEIAFF.

Comments on this clone: This may stem from a read error, because a much larger clone lies one nucleotide away. J is TRBJ2-5 and V is TRBV9, with TRBD1 matching over 7 bases. The V gene's germline CDR1 is SGDLS and CDR2 YYNGEE. CDR3 length: 12 residues. The ends lost 3 bases at V and 4 bases at J; junction bases unmatched: 0. DNA of the CDR3: TGTGCCAGCAGCGACAGGGGAGAGACCCAGTACTTC. It is translated as CASSDRGETQYF.

This clone showed up many times. V is TRBV7-8 and J is TRBJ1-5; 7 bases line up with TRBD1. V gave up 2 bases and J gave up 4 bases; unmatched junction bases: 11. CDR3 length: 17 residues. CDR1 and CDR2 (germline): SGHVS, FQNEAQ. CDR3: CASSLRKPGQPNQPQHF. In DNA, the CDR3 is TGTGCCAGCAGCTTAAGAAAACCGGGACAGCCTAATCAGCCCCAGCATTTT. Based on the CDR3 plus reference TRBV7-8 and TRBJ1-5, the full variable domain is GAGVSQSPRYKVAKRGQDVALRCDPISGHVSLFWYQQALGQGPEFLTYFQNEAQLDKSGLPSDRFFAERPEGSVSTLKIQRTQQEDSAVYLCASSLRKPGQPNQPQHFGDGTRLSIL.

As DNA, the CDR3 is TGTGCCAGCAGGGGATCGGGGGACAATAATAGGACCTTC. It specifies CASRGSGDNNRTF. The chain uses TRBV6-1 and TRBJ1-2; possible D gene TRBD1, 6 bases. The CDR3 loop spans 13 amino acids. Germline loops: CDR1 MNHNS, CDR2 SASEGT. Trimming removed 6 bases at V and 14 bases at J, with 22 bases between.

This clone was seen only a few times. The chain links TRBV29-1 to TRBJ1-1, with D maybe TRBD1 (6 bases). The CDR3 has 10 amino acids. Trimming took 6 bases from V and 7 from J, leaving 9 bases between them. Looked up from germline, CDR1 is SQVTM and CDR2 is ANQGSEA. The CDR3 loop is CSVGDIEAFF. Here the CDR3 DNA reads TGCAGCGTGGGGGACATTGAAGCTTTCTTT.

This clone came up once. The chain has TRBV28 and TRBJ2-7, with 7 bases that match TRBD2. The CDR3 has 15 amino acids. The trim removed 7 bases at V and 4 bases at J, leaving 13 bases unmatched. Germline V gene data show CDR1 as MDHEN and CDR2 as SYDVKM. The CDR3 bases are TGTGCCAGCACCCTATGGAGCGGGGCTACGTACGAGCAGTACTTC. Its translation is CASTLWSGATYEQYF.

The V gene is TRBV7-9, the J gene TRBJ2-1, with D perhaps given as TRBD1 or TRBD2 (5 bases each). The CDR3 spans 15 residues. Germline V lookup: CDR1 SEHNR, CDR2 FQNEAQ (reference sequence). Trimming took off 5 bases at V and 0 bases at J, with 11 bases between the two ends. This chain's CDR3 is CASSRGGGSYNEQFF. The CDR3 region has the DNA TGTGCCAGCAGCCGAGGTGGGGGCTCCTACAATGAGCAGTTCTTC.

This chain links TRBV5-8 with TRBJ2-5; TRBD2 matches 12 bases. The CDR3 is 17 residues long. J gave up 5 bases and V 6 bases, and 14 bases lay outside the gene matches. In germline, CDR1 is SGHTS, CDR2 YDEGEE. Here the CDR3 reads CASIARGKLAGGETQYF. CDR3 nucleotide sequence: TGTGCCAGCATCGCTCGGGGCAAACTAGCGGGAGGCGAGACCCAGTACTTC.

The J gene is TRBJ1-3, the V gene TRBV28, with D possibly being TRBD1 (6 bases). V dropped 6 bases and J dropped 5 bases, with 14 bases sitting between them. Germline V CDR1 and CDR2: MDHEN, SYDVKM. The CDR3 runs 14 residues. CDR3 nucleotides: TGTGCCAGCAGCACCGGGGGGGGCAGAAACACCATATATTTT. This gives the protein CASSTGGGRNTIYF.

A word on this clone: The same CDR3 arises from other DNA sequences in this sample as well. This sequence joins TRBV30 and TRBJ2-7; the D gene is possibly TRBD2 (7 bases). Trimming shortened V by 2 bases and J by 4 bases, and 12 bases separated the two germline ends. Germline V lookup: CDR1 GTSNPN, CDR2 SVGIG (reference sequence). The CDR3 sequence is 13 residues long. CDR3 protein: CAWSRGEGYEQYF. CDR3 DNA sequence: TGTGCCTGGAGTAGGGGGGAGGGTTACGAGCAGTACTTC.

The genes are TRBV5-6 and TRBJ2-3; 7 positions match TRBD1. CDR3 length equals 16 residues. V lost 0 bases to trimming and J lost 1 base; unmatched junction nucleotides: 5. Germline V gives CDR1 SGHDT, CDR2 YYEEEE. This chain's CDR3 is CASSLAHTGGTDTQYF. Written as DNA, the CDR3 is TGTGCCAGCAGCTTGGCCCACACAGGGGGCACAGATACGCAGTATTTT.

As regards this clone: A much larger clone lies one base from this, so it may be a read error. The chain joins TRBV11-2 to TRBJ2-7, with 9 nucleotides matching TRBD2. The V gene's germline CDR1 is SGHAT and CDR2 FQNNGV. The junction had 8 bases not matched to a gene; V was cut back by 5 bases and J by 0 bases. This CDR3 spans 16 amino acids. The CDR3 DNA follows: TGTGCCAGCAGCCCCTTGGGGCGGGAGGGCTCCTACGAGCAGTACTTC. Encoded protein: CASSPLGREGSYEQYF.

This clone was picked up a small number of times. The chain links TRBV28 to TRBJ1-5, with 8 bases lining up with TRBD1. V lost 8 bases and J lost 1; bases outside the gene matches: 7. Germline V gene sequence: CDR1 MDHEN, CDR2 SYDVKM. There are 15 residues in the CDR3. The CDR3 DNA follows: TGTGCCAGCGGGGTTTGGACAGGGAGCAATCAGCCCCAGCATTTT. Its protein is CASGVWTGSNQPQHF.

This sequence joins TRBV7-2 and TRBJ1-4; 8 nucleotides match TRBD1. V shed 9 bases, J shed 8 bases, and the junction held 8 bases outside the gene matches. Germline V gene sequence: CDR1 SGHTA, CDR2 FQGNSA. The length of the CDR3 is 13 residues. The CDR3 DNA sequence: TGTGCCAGTGGGACAGGTTATAGGGAAAAACTGTTTTTT. Protein: CASGTGYREKLFF. The variable domain in full, with the rest retrieved from reference TRBV7-2 and TRBJ1-4, is GAGVSQSPSNKVTEKGKDVELRCDPISGHTALYWYRQSLGQGLEFLIYFQGNSAPDKSGLPSDRFSAERTGGSVSTLTIQRTQQEDSAVYLCASGTGYREKLFFGSGTQLSVL.

The chain employs TRBV9 and TRBJ2-1; tentative D call: TRBD2 (6 bases). This CDR3 has 11 residues. Germline CDR1 and CDR2: SGDLS and YYNGEE. V dropped 4 bases and J dropped 12 bases, with 11 bases sitting between them. This chain's CDR3 is CASSSSGPQFF. CDR3 sequence (DNA): TGTGCCAGCAGCAGTAGCGGTCCGCAGTTCTTC.

The chain carries TRBV28 and TRBJ2-7, with D perhaps matching TRBD2 (6 bases). Trimming shortened V by 4 bases and J by 4 bases, and 11 bases separated the two germline ends. This CDR3 is 13 amino acids long. Looked up from germline, CDR1 is MDHEN and CDR2 is SYDVKM. The CDR3 loop is CASSWREPYEQYF. The CDR3 DNA reads as TGTGCCAGCAGTTGGAGGGAACCTTACGAGCAGTACTTC.

The DNA of the CDR3 is TGTGCCAGCTCACCTAGCGGGGGGACCTACAATGAGCAGTTCTTC. Residues: CASSPSGGTYNEQFF. The rearrangement uses TRBV18 and TRBJ2-1; 10 bases line up with TRBD2. The ends lost 3 bases at V and 2 bases at J; junction bases unmatched: 1. CDR1 is KGHSH and CDR2 is LQKENI in the germline V gene. This CDR3 spans 15 amino acids.

At least ten counts were recorded for this clone. The sample holds other DNA sequences that translate to the same CDR3. This chain uses TRBV28 with TRBJ1-1; TRBD1 might be the D (5 bases). The CDR3 totals 12 residues. Germline CDR1 reads MDHEN; CDR2 reads SYDVKM. Trimming took off 6 bases at V and 3 bases at J, with 8 bases between the two ends. CDR3: CASSQTDTEAFF. The CDR3 nucleotides read TGTGCCAGCAGCCAGACAGACACTGAAGCTTTCTTT.

This clone appeared a few times. The genes are TRBV2 and TRBJ1-1; a weak D match, TRBD1 (6 bases). The CDR3 is 13 amino acids. The V end was cut by 6 bases, the J end by 7 bases, with 15 bases between. Germline CDR1 and CDR2: SNHLY and FYNNEI. The CDR3 spells CASRQGEQFEAFF. The DNA for the CDR3 is TGTGCCAGCAGACAGGGCGAACAATTTGAAGCTTTCTTT.

This clone was observed a handful of times. CDR3 sequence (DNA): TGTGCCAGCAGCCAAGATGAGCTGTCGGGGCAGTTCTTC. It codes for CASSQDELSGQFF. The chain is built from TRBV14 and TRBJ2-1, with D unresolved. Germline CDR1 SGHDN, CDR2 FVKESK. The length of the CDR3 is 13 residues. V was shortened by 0 bases and J by 12 bases, with 12 bases between the two germline ends.

The J gene is TRBJ1-5, the V gene TRBV10-3; 7 bases map to TRBD1. Per the germline V gene, CDR1 is ENHRY and CDR2 is SYGVKD. J gave up 12 bases and V 10 bases, and 15 bases lay outside the gene matches. This CDR3 is built from 13 residues. CDR3 amino acids: CATRAEKTGDQHF. The CDR3 nucleotides are TGTGCCACCAGGGCAGAAAAAACAGGGGACCAGCATTTT.

The chain joins TRBV5-1 to TRBJ2-1; D unclear. Germline V gives CDR1 SGHRS, CDR2 YFSETQ. The V gene lost 0 bases and the J gene lost 0 bases, with 10 bases spanning the gap. This CDR3 has 16 residues. CDR3 loop: CASSLAAVPSYNEQFF. CDR3 DNA sequence: TGCGCCAGCAGCTTGGCAGCTGTCCCCTCCTACAATGAGCAGTTCTTC.

The rearrangement joins TRBV5-6 to TRBJ2-3, with 10 positions matching TRBD1. Germline CDR1 SGHDT, CDR2 YYEEEE. The CDR3 extends over 17 amino acids. Trimming at V came to 4 bases and at J to 5 bases, leaving 13 bases not matched to a gene. The CDR3 here is CASSPQMGQGYEDTQYF. DNA of the CDR3: TGTGCCAGCAGCCCCCAAATGGGACAGGGGTATGAAGATACGCAGTATTTT.